This T cell receptor beta chain was observed in a study of T cell changes during pregnancy in multiple sclerosis. Profiled with immunoSEQ multiplex PCR; TCRdb holds only in-frame clones, not every one. The table lists about 28,000 clones, about nine tenths of them singletons. Deletions cut 3 bases from V and 5 bases from J, with 10 bases between. The CDR3 extends over 13 amino acids. Germline loops: CDR1 LGHNT, CDR2 FRNRAP. Sequences were derived from CD8+ T cells from peripheral blood mononuclear cells, sampled before pregnancy. This clonotype was sampled from a female donor with multiple sclerosis, enrolled in a pregnancy study. The chain links TRBV12-5 to TRBJ2-5; D may be TRBD2 (6 bases). CDR3: CASGFSGEETQYF. In DNA form, the CDR3 reads TGTGCTAGTGGTTTTTCGGGGGAGGAGACCCAGTACTTC. Full variable domain (rest looked up from reference TRBV12-5 and TRBJ2-5): DARVTQTPRHKVTEMGQEVTMRCQPILGHNTVFWYRQTMMQGLELLAYFRNRAPLDDSGMPKDRFSAEMPDATLATLKIQPSEPRDSAVYFCASGFSGEETQYFGPGTRLLVL.